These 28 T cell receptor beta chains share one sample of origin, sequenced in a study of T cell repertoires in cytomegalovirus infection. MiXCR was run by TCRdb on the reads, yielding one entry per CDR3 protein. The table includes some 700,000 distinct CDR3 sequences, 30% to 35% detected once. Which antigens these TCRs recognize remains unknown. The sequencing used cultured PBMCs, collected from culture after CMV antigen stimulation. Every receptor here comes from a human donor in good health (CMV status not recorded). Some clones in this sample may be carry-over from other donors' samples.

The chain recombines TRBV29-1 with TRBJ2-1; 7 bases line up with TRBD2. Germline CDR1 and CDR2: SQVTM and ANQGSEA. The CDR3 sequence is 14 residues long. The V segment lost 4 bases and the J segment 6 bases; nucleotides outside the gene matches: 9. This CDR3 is CSVGGAGDANEQFF. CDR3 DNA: TGCAGCGTTGGCGGTGCGGGAGATGCCAATGAGCAGTTCTTC.

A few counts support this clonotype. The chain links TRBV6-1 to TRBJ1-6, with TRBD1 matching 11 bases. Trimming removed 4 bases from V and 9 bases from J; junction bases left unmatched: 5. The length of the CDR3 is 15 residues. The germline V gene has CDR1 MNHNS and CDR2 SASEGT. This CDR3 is CASSVAGTGGSPLHF. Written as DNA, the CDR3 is TGTGCCAGCAGTGTTGCGGGGACAGGGGGTTCACCCCTCCACTTT.

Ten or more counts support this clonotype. CDR3 protein: CASSLVGDSYNEQFF. CDR3 DNA sequence: TGTGCCAGCAGCTTAGTGGGGGACTCCTACAATGAGCAGTTCTTC. This chain links TRBV7-2 with TRBJ2-1; TRBD1 or TRBD2 may be the D gene (5 bases each). The CDR3 is made up of 15 amino acids. The germline V and J ends were trimmed by 1 base and 0 bases, with 7 bases remaining between them. The germline V gene encodes CDR1 SGHTA and CDR2 FQGNSA.

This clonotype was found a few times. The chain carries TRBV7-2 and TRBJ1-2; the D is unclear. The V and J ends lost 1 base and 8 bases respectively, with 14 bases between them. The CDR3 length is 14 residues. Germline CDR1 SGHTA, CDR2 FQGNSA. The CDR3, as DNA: TGTGCCAGCAGCTTAGATGGGCTGCGGTACGGCTACACCTTC. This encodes CASSLDGLRYGYTF. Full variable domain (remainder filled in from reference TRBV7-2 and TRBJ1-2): GAGVSQSPSNKVTEKGKDVELRCDPISGHTALYWYRQSLGQGLEFLIYFQGNSAPDKSGLPSDRFSAERTGGSVSTLTIQRTQQEDSAVYLCASSLDGLRYGYTFGSGTRLTVV.

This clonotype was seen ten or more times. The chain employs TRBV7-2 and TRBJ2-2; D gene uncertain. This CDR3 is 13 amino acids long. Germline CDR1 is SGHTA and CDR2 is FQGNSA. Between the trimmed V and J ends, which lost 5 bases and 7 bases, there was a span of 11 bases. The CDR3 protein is CASSTNTYGELFF. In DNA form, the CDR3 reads TGTGCCAGCAGCACTAACACGTACGGGGAGCTGTTTTTT.

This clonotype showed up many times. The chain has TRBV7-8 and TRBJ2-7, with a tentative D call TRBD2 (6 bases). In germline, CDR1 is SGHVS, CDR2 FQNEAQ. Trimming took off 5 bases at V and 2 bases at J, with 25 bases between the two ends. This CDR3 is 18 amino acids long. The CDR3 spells CASSITGGDGYSAYEQYF. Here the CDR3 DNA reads TGTGCCAGCAGCATAACTGGCGGGGATGGCTATTCGGCCTACGAGCAGTACTTC.

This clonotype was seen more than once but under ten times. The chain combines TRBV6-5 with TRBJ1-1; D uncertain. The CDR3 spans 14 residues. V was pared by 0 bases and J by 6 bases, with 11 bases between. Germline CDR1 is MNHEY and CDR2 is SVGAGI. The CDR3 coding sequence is TGTGCCAGCAGTTACTCTGGCGACCGGCCTGAAGCTTTCTTT. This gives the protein CASSYSGDRPEAFF.

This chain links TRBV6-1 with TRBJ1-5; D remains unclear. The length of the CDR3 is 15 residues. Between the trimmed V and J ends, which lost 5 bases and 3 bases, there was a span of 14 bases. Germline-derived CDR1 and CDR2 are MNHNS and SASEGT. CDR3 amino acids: CASSPRGSYNQPQHF. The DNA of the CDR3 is TGTGCCAGCAGTCCCCGCGGTAGTTACAATCAGCCCCAGCATTTT.

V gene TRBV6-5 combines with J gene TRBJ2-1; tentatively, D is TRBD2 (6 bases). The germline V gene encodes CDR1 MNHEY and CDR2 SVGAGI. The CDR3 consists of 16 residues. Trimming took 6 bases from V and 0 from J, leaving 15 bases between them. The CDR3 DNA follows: TGTGCCAGCAGCCTTTTAGCGGCTAGCTCCTACAATGAGCAGTTCTTC. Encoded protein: CASSLLAASSYNEQFF.

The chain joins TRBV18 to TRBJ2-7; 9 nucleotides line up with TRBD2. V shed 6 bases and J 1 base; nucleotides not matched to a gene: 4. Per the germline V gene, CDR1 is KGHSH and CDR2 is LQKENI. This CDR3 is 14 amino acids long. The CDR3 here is CASSRTSESYEQYF. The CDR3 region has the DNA TGTGCCAGCTCCCGGACTAGCGAGTCCTACGAGCAGTACTTC.

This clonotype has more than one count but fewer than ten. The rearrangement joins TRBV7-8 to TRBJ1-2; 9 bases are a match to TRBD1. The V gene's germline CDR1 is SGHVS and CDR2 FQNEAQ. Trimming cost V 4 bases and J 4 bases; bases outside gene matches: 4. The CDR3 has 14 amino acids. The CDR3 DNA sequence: TGTGCCAGCAGCTGGGACAGGGAAGCCTATGGCTACACCTTC. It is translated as CASSWDREAYGYTF. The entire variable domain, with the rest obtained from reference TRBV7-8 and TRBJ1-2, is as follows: GAGVSQSPRYKVAKRGQDVALRCDPISGHVSLFWYQQALGQGPEFLTYFQNEAQLDKSGLPSDRFFAERPEGSVSTLKIQRTQQEDSAVYLCASSWDREAYGYTFGSGTRLTVV.

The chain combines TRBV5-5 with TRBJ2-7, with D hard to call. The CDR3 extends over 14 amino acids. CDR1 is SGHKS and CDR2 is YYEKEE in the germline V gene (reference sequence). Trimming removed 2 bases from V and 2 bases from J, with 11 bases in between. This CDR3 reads CASSFFRQTYEQYF. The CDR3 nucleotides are TGTGCCAGCAGCTTCTTCCGCCAGACCTACGAGCAGTACTTC.

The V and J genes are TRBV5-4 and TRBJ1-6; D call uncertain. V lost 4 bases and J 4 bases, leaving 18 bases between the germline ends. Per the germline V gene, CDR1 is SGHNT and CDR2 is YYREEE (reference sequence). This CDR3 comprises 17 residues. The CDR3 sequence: CASSTLGPRIYNSPLHF. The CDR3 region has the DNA TGTGCCAGCAGCACCTTAGGGCCTAGGATTTATAATTCACCCCTCCACTTT.

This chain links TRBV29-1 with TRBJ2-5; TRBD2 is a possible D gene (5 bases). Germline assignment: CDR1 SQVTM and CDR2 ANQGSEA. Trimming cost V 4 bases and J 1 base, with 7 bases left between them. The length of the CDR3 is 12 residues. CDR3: CSVGTSQETQYF. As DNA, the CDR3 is TGCAGCGTTGGTACTAGCCAAGAGACCCAGTACTTC.

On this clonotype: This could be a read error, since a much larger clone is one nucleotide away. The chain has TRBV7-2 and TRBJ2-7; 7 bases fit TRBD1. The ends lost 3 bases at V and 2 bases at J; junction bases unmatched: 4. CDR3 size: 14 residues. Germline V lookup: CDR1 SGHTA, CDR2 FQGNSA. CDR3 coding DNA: TGTGCCAGCAGCTTCGGACAGGAGCCCTACGAGCAGTACTTC. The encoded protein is CASSFGQEPYEQYF. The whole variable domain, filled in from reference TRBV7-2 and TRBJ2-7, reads GAGVSQSPSNKVTEKGKDVELRCDPISGHTALYWYRQSLGQGLEFLIYFQGNSAPDKSGLPSDRFSAERTGGSVSTLTIQRTQQEDSAVYLCASSFGQEPYEQYFGPGTRLTVT.

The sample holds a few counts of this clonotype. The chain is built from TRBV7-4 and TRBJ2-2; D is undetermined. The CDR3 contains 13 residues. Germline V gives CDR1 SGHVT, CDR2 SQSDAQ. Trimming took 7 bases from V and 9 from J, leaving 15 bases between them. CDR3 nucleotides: TGTGCCAGCACCCCGCGGATGGGGTGGGAGCTGTTTTTT. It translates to CASTPRMGWELFF.

The CDR3 region has the DNA TGTGCCAGCACTCCTCCCGGGACAGGGCTCAGGCAGTACTTC. It is translated as CASTPPGTGLRQYF. This chain connects TRBV6-2 or TRBV6-3 to TRBJ2-7; 9 nucleotides line up with TRBD1. From germline, CDR1 is MNHEY and CDR2 SVGEGT. V trimming: 7 bases; J trimming: 9 bases; junction bases outside the gene matches: 13. The CDR3 runs 14 residues.

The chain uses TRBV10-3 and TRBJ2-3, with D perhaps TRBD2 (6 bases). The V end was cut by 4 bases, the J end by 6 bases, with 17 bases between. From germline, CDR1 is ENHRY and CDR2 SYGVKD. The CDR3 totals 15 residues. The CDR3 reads CAISVLGGAGDTQYF. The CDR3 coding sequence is TGTGCCATCAGTGTTTTAGGAGGGGCGGGGGATACGCAGTATTTT.

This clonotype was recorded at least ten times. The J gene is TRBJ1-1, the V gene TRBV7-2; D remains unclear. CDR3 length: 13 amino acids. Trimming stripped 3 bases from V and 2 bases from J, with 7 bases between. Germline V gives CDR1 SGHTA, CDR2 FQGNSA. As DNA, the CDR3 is TGTGCCAGCAGCTTTAGCCAAAACACTGAAGCTTTCTTT. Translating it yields CASSFSQNTEAFF.

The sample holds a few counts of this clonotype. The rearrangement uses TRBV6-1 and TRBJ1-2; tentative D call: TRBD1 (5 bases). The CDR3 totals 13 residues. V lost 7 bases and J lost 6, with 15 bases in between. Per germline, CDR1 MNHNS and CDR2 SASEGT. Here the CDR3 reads CASIIWGGDGYTF. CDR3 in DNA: TGTGCCAGCATCATCTGGGGGGGGGATGGCTACACCTTC.

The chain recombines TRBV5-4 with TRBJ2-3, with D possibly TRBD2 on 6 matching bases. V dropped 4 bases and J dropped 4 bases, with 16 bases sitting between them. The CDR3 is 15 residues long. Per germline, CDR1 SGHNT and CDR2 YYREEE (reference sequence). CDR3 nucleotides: TGTGCCAGCAGCCAGGTTCGGGAGAAACCAGATACGCAGTATTTT. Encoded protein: CASSQVREKPDTQYF.

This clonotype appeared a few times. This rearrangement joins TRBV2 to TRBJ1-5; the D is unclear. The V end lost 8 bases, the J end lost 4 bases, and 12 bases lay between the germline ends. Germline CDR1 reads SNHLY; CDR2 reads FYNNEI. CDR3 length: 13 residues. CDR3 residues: CASRWWGNQPQHF. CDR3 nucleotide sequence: TGTGCCAGCCGATGGTGGGGAAATCAGCCCCAGCATTTT.

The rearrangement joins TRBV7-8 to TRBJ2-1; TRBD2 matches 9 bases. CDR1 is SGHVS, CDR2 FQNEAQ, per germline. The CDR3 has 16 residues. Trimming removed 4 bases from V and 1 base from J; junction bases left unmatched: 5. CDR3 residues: CASSSLAGVSYNEQFF. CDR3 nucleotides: TGTGCCAGCAGCTCTTTAGCGGGAGTGTCCTACAATGAGCAGTTCTTC.

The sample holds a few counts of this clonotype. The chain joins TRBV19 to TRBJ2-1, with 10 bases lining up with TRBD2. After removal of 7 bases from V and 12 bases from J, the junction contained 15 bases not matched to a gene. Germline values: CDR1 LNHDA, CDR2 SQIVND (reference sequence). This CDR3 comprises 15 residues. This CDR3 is CASKTTSGIGGLQFF. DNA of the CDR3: TGTGCCAGTAAAACTACTAGCGGGATTGGCGGGTTGCAGTTCTTC.

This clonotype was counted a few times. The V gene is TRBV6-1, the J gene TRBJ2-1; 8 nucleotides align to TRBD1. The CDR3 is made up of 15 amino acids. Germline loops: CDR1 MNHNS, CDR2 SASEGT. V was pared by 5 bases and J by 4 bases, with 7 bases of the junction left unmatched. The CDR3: CASSPGDRGYNEQFF. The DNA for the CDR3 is TGTGCCAGCAGTCCGGGCGACAGGGGTTACAATGAGCAGTTCTTC.

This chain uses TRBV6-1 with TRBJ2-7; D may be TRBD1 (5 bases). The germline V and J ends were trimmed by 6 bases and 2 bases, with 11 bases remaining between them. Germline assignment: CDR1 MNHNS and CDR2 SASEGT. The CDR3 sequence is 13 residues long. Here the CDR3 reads CASSPDSPYEQYF. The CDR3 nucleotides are TGTGCCAGCAGCCCTGACAGTCCCTACGAGCAGTACTTC.

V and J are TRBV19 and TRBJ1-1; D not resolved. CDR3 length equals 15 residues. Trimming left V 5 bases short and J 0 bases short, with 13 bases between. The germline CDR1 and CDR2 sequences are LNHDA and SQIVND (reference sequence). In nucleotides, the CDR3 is TGTGCCAGTAGTCATTTACAGACTATGAACACTGAAGCTTTCTTT. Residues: CASSHLQTMNTEAFF.

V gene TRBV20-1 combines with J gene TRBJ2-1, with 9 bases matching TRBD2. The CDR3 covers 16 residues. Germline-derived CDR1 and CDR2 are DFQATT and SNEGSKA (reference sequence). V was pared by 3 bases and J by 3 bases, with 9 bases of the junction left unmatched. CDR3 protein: CSASRLAGPGYNEQFF. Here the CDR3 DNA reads TGCAGTGCTAGTAGGCTAGCGGGGCCGGGCTACAATGAGCAGTTCTTC.